Listed below are T cell receptor beta chains from one sample, sequenced in a study of memory CD4+ T cells and cytomegalovirus serostatus. Assay used: immunoSEQ multiplex PCR; TCRdb lists only in-frame clones, some missing. Found here are about 82,000 clones, around 80% of them singletons; the top ten hold around 0.73%. Sequenced input: memory CD4+ T cells from blood. The receptor source for this set is an adult in good health and CMV-seronegative. CDR3s include the opening cysteine and the closing phenylalanine or tryptophan. A D gene is named only where the DNA matches it firmly. Some rows mark clone size as missing; the rest say once, few, many or name a class of expanded clone.

12,-,TRBJ2-7,-,TRBV9,CARWDNSYEQYF,TGTGCCAGATGGGACAACTCCTACGAGCAGTACTTC
13,-,TRBJ1-4,-,TRBV30,CAWSNRANEKLFF,TGTGCCTGGAGTAATAGGGCTAATGAAAAACTGTTTTTT
15,-,TRBJ2-2,-,TRBV19,CASSIAGADTGELFF,TGTGCCAGTAGTATAGCGGGCGCGGACACCGGGGAGCTGTTTTTT
13,-,TRBJ1-5,-,TRBV30,CAWGGTDNQPQHF,TGTGCCTGGGGGGGGACTGACAATCAGCCCCAGCATTTT
14,TRBD1,TRBJ1-2,-,TRBV28,CASRASQGASGYTF,TGTGCCAGCAGAGCATCACAGGGGGCGTCCGGCTACACCTTC
13,-,TRBJ1-5,-,TRBV4-1,CASSQEVGQPQHF,TGCGCCAGCAGCCAAGAGGTGGGTCAGCCCCAGCATTTT
14,-,TRBJ1-4,-,TRBV6-6,CASSYWGDDEKLFF,TGTGCCAGCAGTTACTGGGGGGATGATGAAAAACTGTTTTTT
14,-,TRBJ1-3,-,TRBV5-5,CASGGPSSGNTIYF,TGTGCCAGCGGGGGTCCCAGCTCTGGAAACACCATATATTTT
15,-,TRBJ2-2,-,TRBV6-5,CASRTRGVNTGELFF,TGTGCCAGCAGAACCAGGGGAGTGAACACCGGGGAGCTGTTTTTT
13,-,TRBJ1-5,-,TRBV7-3,CASSSDSNQPQHF,TGTGCCAGCAGCTCCGACTCCAATCAGCCCCAGCATTTT
13,-,TRBJ1-2,-,TRBV28,CASRQTGLYGYTF,TGTGCCAGCAGGCAGACAGGACTCTATGGCTACACCTTC
14,-,TRBJ1-4,-,TRBV5-1,CASSREGMGEKLFF,TGCGCCAGCAGCCGGGAGGGGATGGGTGAAAAACTGTTTTTT
14,-,TRBJ1-3,-,TRBV5-1,CASSLVGVGNTIYF,TGCGCCAGCAGCTTGGTAGGGGTTGGAAACACCATATATTTT
13,TRBD1,TRBJ1-4,-,TRBV27,CASRMTGGEKLFF,TGTGCCAGCAGAATGACAGGGGGGGAAAAACTGTTTTTT
13,-,TRBJ2-7,-,TRBV5-6,CASSLAGVYEQYF,TGTGCCAGCAGCTTGGCAGGAGTCTACGAGCAGTACTTC
14,TRBD1,TRBJ1-2,-,TRBV19,CASTRVTGDHGYTF,TGTGCCAGTACCAGGGTGACAGGGGACCATGGCTACACCTTC
15,-,TRBJ1-1,few,TRBV5-1,CASSLLTQRNTEAFF,TGCGCCAGCAGCTTGCTAACCCAGAGGAACACTGAAGCTTTCTTT
15,TRBD2,TRBJ2-7,few,TRBV5-1,CASSWTSGGAYEQYF,TGCGCCAGCAGCTGGACTAGCGGGGGGGCTTACGAGCAGTACTTC
14,TRBD2,TRBJ2-2,-,TRBV9,CASSAGTSAGELFF,TGTGCCAGCAGCGCGGGGACTAGCGCCGGGGAGCTGTTTTTT
13,TRBD1,TRBJ2-7,-,TRBV7-7,CASSLGQGGEQYF,TGTGCTAGCAGCTTGGGACAGGGAGGCGAGCAGTACTTC
13,-,TRBJ2-7,-,TRBV7-9,CASSSQQGGEQYF,TGTGCCAGCAGCTCCCAACAGGGTGGCGAGCAGTACTTC
14,-,TRBJ1-4,-,TRBV2,CASSGEAGREKLFF,TGTGCCAGCAGTGGGGAGGCAGGGAGGGAAAAACTGTTTTTT
14,TRBD2,TRBJ2-3,-,TRBV5-1,CASSPGLGTDTQYF,TGCGCCAGCAGCCCGGGACTAGGGACAGATACGCAGTATTTT
12,TRBD1,TRBJ1-2,-,TRBV30,CAWGTALYGYTF,TGTGCCTGGGGGACAGCCCTCTATGGCTACACCTTC
17,TRBD1,TRBJ2-1,-,TRBV18,CASSPLASTGPHNEQFF,TGTGCCAGCTCACCCTTAGCGTCGACAGGGCCCCACAATGAGCAGTTCTTC
11,-,TRBJ2-7,-,TRBV7-9,CASSAFSEQYF,TGTGCCAGCAGCGCGTTCTCCGAGCAGTACTTC
12,-,TRBJ2-5,-,TRBV5-6,CASSFTEETQYF,TGTGCCAGCAGCTTTACGGAAGAGACCCAGTACTTC
14,TRBD1,TRBJ2-7,-,TRBV7-3,CASSLETGTNEQYF,TGTGCCAGCAGCTTAGAGACAGGGACGAACGAGCAGTACTTC
16,TRBD2,TRBJ2-7,-,TRBV28,CASSWALAGGSYEQYF,TGTGCCAGCAGTTGGGCGCTAGCGGGGGGCTCCTACGAGCAGTACTTC
17,TRBD2,TRBJ2-6,-,TRBV10-3,CAISVVSGGSGANVLTF,TGTGCCATCAGTGTAGTTAGCGGGGGCTCTGGGGCCAACGTCCTGACTTTC
13,-,TRBJ1-4,-,TRBV5-4,CASSSGSDEKLFF,TGTGCCAGCAGCTCCGGGTCGGATGAAAAACTGTTTTTT
13,-,TRBJ2-6,-,TRBV6-6,CASSTTGANVLTF,TGTGCCAGCAGTACTACTGGGGCCAACGTCCTGACTTTC